Listed below are T cell receptor beta chains from one sample, sequenced in a study of shared clonotypes between healthy human individuals. Repertoires were generated with immunoSEQ multiplex PCR, while TCRdb's copy carries only in-frame clones and drops some. The sample lists roughly 2 million clones; 85% to 95% were seen once. Sequencing was carried out using naive CD4+ T cells sorted from blood. The source of these receptors is a young man in good health. Each CDR3 is given with its conserved first and last residue. The order of the fields is CDR3 protein, CDR3 DNA, clone size, J gene, D gene, V gene. A D gene is named only where the DNA matches it firmly. Only part of the rows carry a size: once, few, many, or a class if the clone is expanded.

CDR3 protein: CASSLAWPLPSYEQYF
CDR3 DNA: TGTGCCAGCAGCTTAGCTTGGCCACTCCCCAGCTACGAGCAGTACTTC
clone size: once
J gene: TRBJ2-7
D gene: -
V gene: TRBV7-2

CDR3 protein: CAISDNPGLILVQYF
CDR3 DNA: TGTGCCATCAGTGACAACCCGGGATTAATCCTTGTGCAGTACTTC
clone size: -
J gene: TRBJ2-7
D gene: -
V gene: TRBV10-3

CDR3 protein: CASSTGYSNQPQHF
CDR3 DNA: TGTGCCAGCAGTACAGGGTATAGCAATCAGCCCCAGCATTTT
clone size: few
J gene: TRBJ1-5
D gene: -
V gene: TRBV27

CDR3 protein: CASSSTSTTDTQYF
CDR3 DNA: TGTGCCAGCAGCTCCACATCCACCACAGATACGCAGTATTTT
clone size: once
J gene: TRBJ2-3
D gene: -
V gene: TRBV5-4

CDR3 protein: CASSLSGDDYGYTF
CDR3 DNA: TGTGCCAGCAGTTTATCAGGGGACGACTATGGCTACACCTTC
clone size: -
J gene: TRBJ1-2
D gene: -
V gene: TRBV28

CDR3 protein: CASSRTSGTYEQYF
CDR3 DNA: TGTGCCAGCAGCAGGACTAGCGGGACCTACGAGCAGTACTTC
clone size: -
J gene: TRBJ2-7
D gene: TRBD2
V gene: TRBV6-5

CDR3 protein: CAVGGDINSGNTIYF
CDR3 DNA: TGTGCCGTCGGGGGGGACATTAACTCTGGAAACACCATATATTTT
clone size: -
J gene: TRBJ1-3
D gene: -
V gene: TRBV28

CDR3 protein: CASSFGTNYGYTF
CDR3 DNA: TGTGCCAGCAGCTTTGGTACCAACTATGGCTACACCTTC
clone size: -
J gene: TRBJ1-2
D gene: -
V gene: TRBV7-2

CDR3 protein: CASSQTGTSYEQYF
CDR3 DNA: TGCGCCAGCAGCCAAACCGGGACCTCCTACGAGCAGTACTTC
clone size: few
J gene: TRBJ2-7
D gene: -
V gene: TRBV4-1

CDR3 protein: CASGFERHSKSSYEQYF
CDR3 DNA: TGTGCTAGTGGTTTCGAACGACACTCCAAAAGCTCCTACGAGCAGTACTTC
clone size: -
J gene: TRBJ2-7
D gene: -
V gene: TRBV12-5

CDR3 protein: CASSPPSSGTWEQYF
CDR3 DNA: TGTGCCAGCTCACCACCGAGTAGCGGGACTTGGGAGCAGTACTTC
clone size: -
J gene: TRBJ2-7
D gene: TRBD2
V gene: TRBV18

CDR3 protein: CASSLGYPSGGPYNEQFF
CDR3 DNA: TGTGCCAGCAGCTTAGGTTACCCTAGCGGGGGGCCCTACAATGAGCAGTTCTTC
clone size: -
J gene: TRBJ2-1
D gene: TRBD2
V gene: TRBV7-9

CDR3 protein: CASSYSLAGVENEQFF
CDR3 DNA: TGTGCCAGCAGTTACTCACTAGCGGGAGTGGAGAATGAGCAGTTCTTC
clone size: -
J gene: TRBJ2-1
D gene: TRBD2
V gene: TRBV6-5

CDR3 protein: CAGSGTDTQYF
CDR3 DNA: TGTGCCGGGTCCGGCACAGATACGCAGTATTTT
clone size: -
J gene: TRBJ2-3
D gene: -
V gene: TRBV30

CDR3 protein: CASSLGTERDTQYF
CDR3 DNA: TGCGCCAGCAGCTTGGGGACAGAGAGAGATACGCAGTATTTT
clone size: -
J gene: TRBJ2-3
D gene: -
V gene: TRBV5-1

CDR3 protein: CASSSGTGKVEAFF
CDR3 DNA: TGTGCCAGCAGTTCCGGGACAGGGAAGGTTGAAGCTTTCTTT
clone size: -
J gene: TRBJ1-1
D gene: TRBD1
V gene: TRBV6-5

CDR3 protein: CASSFGTGGTHSYEQYF
CDR3 DNA: TGTGCCAGCAGCTTTGGGACAGGCGGTACACACTCCTACGAGCAGTACTTC
clone size: -
J gene: TRBJ2-7
D gene: TRBD1
V gene: TRBV11-3

CDR3 protein: CASIDRSQETQYF
CDR3 DNA: TGTGCCAGCATCGACAGAAGCCAAGAGACCCAGTACTTC
clone size: -
J gene: TRBJ2-5
D gene: -
V gene: TRBV2

CDR3 protein: CATNDRDRGPGANVLTF
CDR3 DNA: TGTGCCACGAACGACCGGGACAGGGGCCCTGGGGCCAACGTCCTGACTTTC
clone size: -
J gene: TRBJ2-6
D gene: TRBD1
V gene: TRBV10-3

CDR3 protein: CASRPRNTLAKNIQYF
CDR3 DNA: TGTGCCAGCAGACCGAGAAATACACTAGCCAAAAACATTCAGTACTTC
clone size: -
J gene: TRBJ2-4
D gene: -
V gene: TRBV7-9

CDR3 protein: CASSQERGNSPLHF
CDR3 DNA: TGTGCCAGCAGCCAAGAGAGGGGGAATTCACCCCTCCACTTT
clone size: -
J gene: TRBJ1-6
D gene: -
V gene: TRBV14

CDR3 protein: CASSLRELSEKLFF
CDR3 DNA: TGTGCCAGCAGCTTAAGGGAGCTTTCCGAAAAACTGTTTTTT
clone size: once
J gene: TRBJ1-4
D gene: -
V gene: TRBV11-2

CDR3 protein: CASSIADRRSNYGYTF
CDR3 DNA: TGTGCCAGCAGTATCGCCGACAGGAGGTCTAACTATGGCTACACCTTC
clone size: -
J gene: TRBJ1-2
D gene: -
V gene: TRBV2

CDR3 protein: CASSLAGTGDLDYGYTF
CDR3 DNA: TGTGCCAGCAGCTTGGCCGGGACAGGCGATCTTGACTATGGCTACACCTTC
clone size: -
J gene: TRBJ1-2
D gene: TRBD1
V gene: TRBV5-6

CDR3 protein: CASSQDSGRLVYTDTQYF
CDR3 DNA: TGTGCCAGCAGCCAAGATTCGGGAAGACTAGTTTACACAGATACGCAGTATTTT
clone size: -
J gene: TRBJ2-3
D gene: -
V gene: TRBV4-2

CDR3 protein: CAISLAGGRDTQYF
CDR3 DNA: TGTGCCATCAGTCTAGCGGGGGGCCGTGATACGCAGTATTTT
clone size: -
J gene: TRBJ2-3
D gene: TRBD2
V gene: TRBV10-3

CDR3 protein: CASSLLATSFSSTDTQYF
CDR3 DNA: TGCGCCAGCAGCTTGTTGGCTACTTCTTTCTCTAGCACAGATACGCAGTATTTT
clone size: -
J gene: TRBJ2-3
D gene: -
V gene: TRBV5-1

CDR3 protein: CASSTGGPSTGELFF
CDR3 DNA: TGTGCCAGCAGCACGGGGGGCCCGAGTACCGGGGAGCTGTTTTTT
clone size: -
J gene: TRBJ2-2
D gene: -
V gene: TRBV28

CDR3 protein: CASSLGAGQGSKNIQYF
CDR3 DNA: TGCGCCAGCAGCTTGGGCGCAGGGCAGGGATCCAAAAACATTCAGTACTTC
clone size: -
J gene: TRBJ2-4
D gene: -
V gene: TRBV5-1

CDR3 protein: CASSLALAASYEQYF
CDR3 DNA: TGTGCCAGCAGCTTAGCGCTAGCGGCCTCCTACGAGCAGTACTTC
clone size: -
J gene: TRBJ2-7
D gene: TRBD2
V gene: TRBV7-2

CDR3 protein: CASSESTVGEAFF
CDR3 DNA: TGTGCCAGCAGTGAATCGACAGTGGGCGAAGCTTTCTTT
clone size: -
J gene: TRBJ1-1
D gene: -
V gene: TRBV2

CDR3 protein: CASSSRTGAEQYF
CDR3 DNA: TGTGCCAGCAGCTCCAGGACAGGGGCCGAGCAGTACTTC
clone size: -
J gene: TRBJ2-7
D gene: TRBD1
V gene: TRBV9

CDR3 protein: CAISVLSRTGRHEQYF
CDR3 DNA: TGTGCCATCAGTGTCCTCTCCAGGACAGGGAGACACGAGCAGTACTTC
clone size: -
J gene: TRBJ2-7
D gene: TRBD1
V gene: TRBV10-3

CDR3 protein: CASSFPLGTAFF
CDR3 DNA: TGTGCCAGCAGTTTTCCTCTGGGGACAGCTTTCTTT
clone size: -
J gene: TRBJ1-1
D gene: -
V gene: TRBV28

CDR3 protein: CASLREGGTDTQYF
CDR3 DNA: TGCGCCAGTCTGCGGGAGGGAGGCACAGATACGCAGTATTTT
clone size: -
J gene: TRBJ2-3
D gene: TRBD2
V gene: TRBV5-1

CDR3 protein: CASSDGSNEKLFF
CDR3 DNA: TGTGCCAGCAGTGACGGATCTAATGAAAAACTGTTTTTT
clone size: -
J gene: TRBJ1-4
D gene: -
V gene: TRBV2

CDR3 protein: CASNKAPYEQYF
CDR3 DNA: TGTGCCAGCAACAAAGCCCCCTACGAGCAGTACTTC
clone size: -
J gene: TRBJ2-7
D gene: -
V gene: TRBV2

CDR3 protein: CATLPRTGESYEQYF
CDR3 DNA: TGTGCCACCCTACCCCGGACAGGGGAATCATACGAGCAGTACTTC
clone size: -
J gene: TRBJ2-7
D gene: TRBD1
V gene: TRBV10-3

CDR3 protein: CASSPSARNWGYTF
CDR3 DNA: TGTGCCAGCAGCCCCAGCGCGCGCAATTGGGGCTACACCTTC
clone size: -
J gene: TRBJ1-2
D gene: -
V gene: TRBV7-9

CDR3 protein: CASSSGQDNQPQHF
CDR3 DNA: TGTGCCAGCTCATCGGGACAGGACAATCAGCCCCAGCATTTT
clone size: -
J gene: TRBJ1-5
D gene: TRBD1
V gene: TRBV18

CDR3 protein: CASRRHGVYTGELFF
CDR3 DNA: TGTGCCAGCAGGCGCCATGGGGTTTACACCGGGGAGCTGTTTTTT
clone size: -
J gene: TRBJ2-2
D gene: -
V gene: TRBV7-9

CDR3 protein: CASSSVTRSTDTQYF
CDR3 DNA: TGTGCCAGCAGCTCCGTGACACGGAGCACAGATACGCAGTATTTT
clone size: -
J gene: TRBJ2-3
D gene: -
V gene: TRBV5-4

CDR3 protein: CASSVLAESQETQYF
CDR3 DNA: TGTGCCAGCAGCGTACTAGCGGAGTCCCAAGAGACCCAGTACTTC
clone size: -
J gene: TRBJ2-5
D gene: TRBD2
V gene: TRBV9

CDR3 protein: CASIGRTPMNEKLFF
CDR3 DNA: TGTGCCAGCATAGGACGGACGCCTATGAATGAAAAACTGTTTTTT
clone size: -
J gene: TRBJ1-4
D gene: -
V gene: TRBV2

CDR3 protein: CASSLGPTYEQYF
CDR3 DNA: TGTGCCAGCTCCCTGGGACCCACCTACGAGCAGTACTTC
clone size: -
J gene: TRBJ2-7
D gene: -
V gene: TRBV6-5

CDR3 protein: CASSRYVGNYGYTF
CDR3 DNA: TGTGCCAGCAGCCGTTATGTGGGGAACTATGGCTACACCTTC
clone size: -
J gene: TRBJ1-2
D gene: -
V gene: TRBV28

CDR3 protein: CSVTGITLGTEAFF
CDR3 DNA: TGCAGCGTGACAGGAATTACGTTGGGCACTGAAGCTTTCTTT
clone size: once
J gene: TRBJ1-1
D gene: -
V gene: TRBV29-1

CDR3 protein: CASSQEPGLPYEQYF
CDR3 DNA: TGCGCCAGCAGCCAGGAGCCGGGCCTACCCTACGAGCAGTACTTC
clone size: -
J gene: TRBJ2-7
D gene: -
V gene: TRBV4-3

CDR3 protein: CASSLVPQGAYEQYF
CDR3 DNA: TGTGCCAGCAGCTTAGTTCCGCAGGGGGCCTACGAGCAGTACTTC
clone size: -
J gene: TRBJ2-7
D gene: TRBD1
V gene: TRBV11-2

CDR3 protein: CASSQVGGGSLAYEQFF
CDR3 DNA: TGCGCCAGCAGCCAAGTTGGTGGCGGGAGTTTAGCCTATGAGCAGTTCTTC
clone size: once
J gene: TRBJ2-1
D gene: TRBD2
V gene: TRBV4-3

CDR3 protein: CASSLGTLDTQYF
CDR3 DNA: TGTGCCAGCAGCTTAGGGACTCTCGATACGCAGTATTTT
clone size: -
J gene: TRBJ2-3
D gene: -
V gene: TRBV11-3

CDR3 protein: CASSQSRDRGARDFF
CDR3 DNA: TGTGCCAGCAGCCAGTCCCGGGACAGGGGGGCGAGGGATTTCTTT
clone size: -
J gene: TRBJ1-1
D gene: TRBD1
V gene: TRBV11-3

CDR3 protein: CASKPGTAREQYF
CDR3 DNA: TGTGCCAGCAAACCAGGGACTGCCCGCGAGCAGTACTTC
clone size: -
J gene: TRBJ2-7
D gene: -
V gene: TRBV28

CDR3 protein: CASSLGSGAYATNEKLFF
CDR3 DNA: TGTGCCAGCAGCCTTGGAAGCGGGGCCTATGCAACTAATGAAAAACTGTTTTTT
clone size: -
J gene: TRBJ1-4
D gene: -
V gene: TRBV7-9

CDR3 protein: CASSSLDSGNTIYF
CDR3 DNA: TGTGCCAGCTCATCGCTGGACTCTGGAAACACCATATATTTT
clone size: -
J gene: TRBJ1-3
D gene: -
V gene: TRBV18

CDR3 protein: CASSTSDRGNTEAFF
CDR3 DNA: TGTGCCAGCAGTACTTCCGACAGGGGGAACACTGAAGCTTTCTTT
clone size: -
J gene: TRBJ1-1
D gene: TRBD1
V gene: TRBV6-5

CDR3 protein: CASSEGGSYEQYF
CDR3 DNA: TGTGCCAGCAGTGAAGGGGGGTCCTACGAGCAGTACTTC
clone size: -
J gene: TRBJ2-7
D gene: -
V gene: TRBV27

CDR3 protein: CASNPGGDSTNYGHTF
CDR3 DNA: TGTGCCAGCAACCCCGGGGGGGACAGCACTAACTATGGTCACACCTTC
clone size: -
J gene: TRBJ1-2
D gene: TRBD1
V gene: TRBV9

CDR3 protein: CASSLARGWTYEQYF
CDR3 DNA: TGCGCCAGCAGCTTGGCGCGGGGGTGGACCTACGAGCAGTACTTC
clone size: -
J gene: TRBJ2-7
D gene: TRBD2
V gene: TRBV5-1